This paragraph reports one T cell receptor beta chain. Its antigen is unidentified. This specimen belongs to a study of shared clonotypes between healthy human individuals. Study-wide results and limits: Blood was the only sampled material, and tissue repertoires likely differ. Clonotype sharing among donors was expected to depend on sequencing depth. Generally, naive subsets (rather than memory subsets) showed larger estimated richness.

The V and J ends lost 8 bases and 4 bases respectively, with 11 bases between them. The germline CDR1 and CDR2 sequences are MNHEY and SMNVEV (reference sequence). This CDR3 contains 13 residues. Several immunoSEQ plates held equal portions of the genomic DNA taken from each subset. Profiled with immunoSEQ multiplex PCR; TCRdb holds only in-frame clones, not every one. The sample lists about 120,000 clones; over 65% were seen once. V is TRBV27 and J is TRBJ2-2; no definite D call. Sequencing input: memory CD8+ T cells sorted from blood. The subset: CD45RO+ cells pooled with CCR7-negative TemRA cells. This receptor was obtained from a woman in her thirties in good health. The CDR3 region is CASGFRVTGELFF. CDR3 nucleotide sequence: TGTGCCAGCGGCTTTAGGGTCACCGGGGAGCTGTTTTTT.